The next 20 T cell receptor beta chains were all read from a single sample in a study of blood T cell repertoires in COVID-19. TCRdb's table, derived via immunoSEQ multiplex PCR, lists solely in-frame clones and lacks some. The sample lists approximately 480,000 clones; roughly 87% were seen once. Specimen: PBMCs or T cells enriched from blood (not recorded which). These TCRs come from a young woman who had recovered from COVID-19.

This clone was observed at least ten times. DNA for the CDR3: TGCGCCAGACCGAGATCCGGGACAGGGCTTTACGAGCAGTACTTC. This translates into CARPRSGTGLYEQYF. The V gene is TRBV5-1, the J gene TRBJ2-7; TRBD1 agrees at 9 bases. V dropped 8 bases and J dropped 4; count of bases not matched to a gene: 13. Germline V gene sequence: CDR1 SGHRS, CDR2 YFSETQ. The CDR3 has 15 residues.

The chain has TRBV10-3 and TRBJ2-7, with D possibly matching TRBD2 (6 bases). This CDR3 is 16 amino acids long. Per the germline V gene, CDR1 is ENHRY and CDR2 is SYGVKD. V was shortened by 6 bases and J by 1 base, with 19 bases between the two germline ends. Here the CDR3 DNA reads TGTGCCATCAGCCCCGGGACTGGTATCATATCCTACGAGCAGTACTTC. Protein: CAISPGTGIISYEQYF.

The chain combines TRBV2 with TRBJ1-1; D may be TRBD1 (6 bases). Germline loops: CDR1 SNHLY, CDR2 FYNNEI. With 10 bases removed from V and 0 bases from J, the gap between germline ends came to 12 bases. This CDR3 contains 13 residues. The CDR3 protein is CATRQVMNTEAFF. CDR3 nucleotide sequence: TGTGCCACCCGACAGGTTATGAACACTGAAGCTTTCTTT.

The gene calls are TRBV19 and TRBJ2-7; 8 nucleotides line up with TRBD1. The V and J ends lost 5 bases and 1 base, in that order; junction bases with no gene match: 4. CDR1 is LNHDA and CDR2 is SQIVND in the germline V gene (reference sequence). This CDR3 contains 14 residues. CDR3 DNA sequence: TGTGCCAGTAGTTCCGGGACAGGATCCTACGAGCAGTACTTC. Translating gives CASSSGTGSYEQYF. The whole variable domain, filled in from reference TRBV19 and TRBJ2-7, reads DGGITQSPKYLFRKEGQNVTLSCEQNLNHDAMYWYRQDPGQGLRLIYYSQIVNDFQKGDIAEGYSVSREKKESFPLTVTSAQKNPTAFYLCASSSGTGSYEQYFGPGTRLTVT.

V usage is TRBV9 and J usage is TRBJ2-7; D is perhaps TRBD1 (5 bases). CDR3 length: 12 amino acids. From germline, CDR1 is SGDLS and CDR2 YYNGEE. V was trimmed by 0 bases and J by 6 bases, leaving 7 bases between them. DNA of the CDR3: TGTGCCAGCAGCGTAGAGGGGCGCGAGCAGTACTTC. Translating it yields CASSVEGREQYF. Filled out from reference TRBV9 and TRBJ2-7, the complete variable domain reads DSGVTQTPKHLITATGQRVTLRCSPRSGDLSVYWYQQSLDQGLQFLIQYYNGEERAKGNILERFSAQQFPDLHSELNLSSLELGDSALYFCASSVEGREQYFGPGTRLTVT.

The gene calls are TRBV3-1 (or the pseudogene TRBV3-2) and TRBJ1-5, with TRBD1 as a possible D gene (6 bases). V dropped 1 base and J dropped 4 bases, with 8 bases sitting between them. CDR3 size: 14 residues. The germline gives CDR1 LGHDT, CDR2 YNNKEL (reference sequence). The CDR3 sequence: CASSQGQDNQPQHF. In DNA form, the CDR3 reads TGTGCCAGCAGCCAAGGACAGGATAATCAGCCCCAGCATTTT.

This clone occurred once. The chain is built from TRBV3-1 (or the pseudogene TRBV3-2) and TRBJ2-7; TRBD1 might be the D (6 bases). V lost 4 bases to trimming and J lost 3 bases, with 16 bases between them. The CDR3 length is 15 residues. CDR1 LGHDT and CDR2 YNNKEL come from the germline V gene (reference sequence). In nucleotides, the CDR3 is TGTGCCAGCAGCCCCCGGACAGAACCAGGCTACGAGCAGTACTTC. This sequence encodes CASSPRTEPGYEQYF.

The rearrangement links TRBV5-1 to TRBJ1-2; D is undetermined. The CDR3 is made up of 14 amino acids. V was clipped by 4 bases and J by 6 bases, with 16 bases between them. CDR1 SGHRS and CDR2 YFSETQ come from the germline V gene. The CDR3, as DNA: TGCGCCAGCAGCCCTACAGCGGTGGTGAATGGCTACACCTTC. It codes for CASSPTAVVNGYTF.

The chain recombines TRBV10-1 with TRBJ2-3; perhaps TRBD2 as D (6 bases). Between the trimmed V and J ends, which lost 5 bases and 5 bases, there was a span of 17 bases. Germline CDR1 and CDR2: WNHNN and SYGVQD (reference sequence). This CDR3 is 15 amino acids long. CDR3 in DNA: TGCGCCAGCAGTACAGTGGGGGGTGTAGTAGATACGCAGTATTTT. This translates into CASSTVGGVVDTQYF.

The DNA for the CDR3 is TGCGCCAGTCATGAGGGACTAGCGGGGGGCACGGGGGTCACAGATACGCAGTATTTT. Encoded protein: CASHEGLAGGTGVTDTQYF. The chain employs TRBV4-1 and TRBJ2-3; TRBD2 matches 15 bases. Germline V gene sequence: CDR1 MGHRA, CDR2 YSYEKL. The CDR3 loop spans 19 amino acids. J lost 2 bases, V lost 9 bases, and 15 bases had no gene match.

The chain joins TRBV11-2 to TRBJ1-6; the D gene is possibly TRBD1 (5 bases). V lost 0 bases, J lost 7 bases, and 10 bases lay in between. The germline V gene has CDR1 SGHAT and CDR2 FQNNGV. The length of the CDR3 is 15 residues. For the CDR3, the DNA is TGTGCCAGCAGCTTAGAGGGGGGTTACAATTCACCCCTCCACTTT. It codes for CASSLEGGYNSPLHF.

The chain links TRBV19 to TRBJ1-1; TRBD1 is a possible D gene (6 bases). V was clipped by 6 bases and J by 4 bases, with 12 bases between them. Germline V gives CDR1 LNHDA, CDR2 SQIVND (reference sequence). This CDR3 contains 13 residues. The CDR3 sequence is CASRWGGGTEAFF. As DNA, the CDR3 is TGTGCCAGTAGGTGGGGGGGCGGCACTGAAGCTTTCTTT.

In its sample, this clone was seen once. The chain has TRBV4-1 and TRBJ2-7; D gene ambiguous. V was shortened by 2 bases and J by 4 bases, with 9 bases between the two germline ends. From germline, CDR1 is MGHRA and CDR2 YSYEKL. CDR3 length: 13 amino acids. CDR3 nucleotide sequence: TGCGCCAGCAGCCAATCTCCTCTTTACGAGCAGTACTTC. It specifies CASSQSPLYEQYF.

The V gene is TRBV4-1, the J gene TRBJ2-3; 9 bases map to TRBD1. This CDR3 region has 15 residues. J lost 4 bases, V lost 4 bases, and 6 bases had no gene match. Germline V gene lookup returns CDR1 MGHRA and CDR2 YSYEKL. CDR3 protein: CASSRGTGNSDTQYF. In DNA, the CDR3 is TGCGCCAGCAGCCGCGGGACAGGGAATTCAGATACGCAGTATTTT.

Of note for this clone: Distinct nucleotide sequences in the sample also encode this CDR3. V is TRBV30 and J is TRBJ1-1; 7 bases fit TRBD1. Trimming removed 0 bases from V and 5 bases from J; junction bases left unmatched: 6. CDR1 and CDR2 (germline): GTSNPN, SVGIG (reference sequence). CDR3 length: 14 amino acids. CDR3: CAWSVRQGGTEAFF. The CDR3 nucleotides read TGTGCCTGGAGTGTCCGACAGGGTGGAACTGAAGCTTTCTTT.

This clone was found once. The V and J genes are TRBV3-1 (or the pseudogene TRBV3-2) and TRBJ2-5, with TRBD2 matching over 9 bases. This CDR3 spans 14 amino acids. The V gene end was trimmed by 0 bases and the J gene end by 5 bases; junction bases not matched to a gene: 1. CDR1 and CDR2 (germline): LGHDT, YNNKEL (reference sequence). As DNA, the CDR3 is TGTGCCAGCAGCCAAGACGGGACTAGCGAGACCCAGTACTTC. This sequence encodes CASSQDGTSETQYF.

With respect to this clone: Other DNA sequences in the sample encode the same CDR3. The chain recombines TRBV7-9 with TRBJ1-5; no firm D call. Germline V gene lookup returns CDR1 SEHNR and CDR2 FQNEAQ (reference sequence). The CDR3 contains 12 residues. V lost 4 bases and J 3 bases, leaving 4 bases between the germline ends. This CDR3 reads CASSSLNQPQHF. The DNA of the CDR3 is TGTGCCAGCAGCTCACTCAATCAGCCCCAGCATTTT.

The V and J genes are TRBV9 and TRBJ2-5, with no clear D. Trimming stripped 2 bases from V and 1 base from J, with 12 bases between. This CDR3 contains 15 residues. Germline CDR1 reads SGDLS; CDR2 reads YYNGEE. The CDR3 is CASSVQGGGQETQYF. The CDR3 DNA reads TGTGCCAGCAGCGTCCAAGGCGGCGGCCAAGAGACCCAGTACTTC.

The V and J genes are TRBV29-1 and TRBJ2-3, with D perhaps matching TRBD1 (6 bases). The CDR3 length is 16 residues. Germline CDR1 and CDR2: SQVTM and ANQGSEA. Deletions cut 5 bases from V and 0 bases from J, with 18 bases between. CDR3 in amino acids: CSVLAQGSGSTDTQYF. The CDR3 DNA is TGCAGCGTTCTCGCGCAGGGGAGTGGGAGCACAGATACGCAGTATTTT.

As to this clone: Other nucleotide sequences from this sample produce the same CDR3. This chain connects TRBV5-1 to TRBJ1-3; TRBD1 aligns across 10 bases. The length of the CDR3 is 16 residues. The germline V gene encodes CDR1 SGHRS and CDR2 YFSETQ. With V trimmed by 1 base and J by 4 bases, 5 bases remained unmatched. The CDR3 nucleotides read TGCGCCAGCAGCTTGTACGGGACAGGGGACGGAAACACCATATATTTT. Amino acids: CASSLYGTGDGNTIYF.